A selection of T cell receptor beta chains follows, all from one sample in a study of blood T cell repertoires in COVID-19. Method: immunoSEQ multiplex PCR; TCRdb's copy keeps in-frame clones and lacks some. The data show tens of thousands of clones, about 77% seen once. What was sequenced was peripheral blood. The receptors here all came from a man aged 65 to 85 with COVID-19, enrolled during active disease. CDR3s include the opening cysteine and the closing phenylalanine or tryptophan. D genes are given only for firm matches. Rows give clone size only sometimes, using once, few, many, or a class for an expanded clone.

d_call	clone_size	j_call	v_call	cdr3_aa	cdr3_nt
TRBD2	.	TRBJ2-7	TRBV2	CASRGGSFSSYEQYF	TGTGCCAGCAGGGGGGGGAGTTTCAGCTCCTACGAGCAGTACTTC
TRBD2	.	TRBJ2-1	TRBV13	CASSPPGGRSEFF	TGTGCCAGCAGCCCTCCGGGAGGGAGGAGCGAGTTCTTC
.	.	TRBJ1-1	TRBV12-3/TRBV12-4	CASSRGRNTEAFF	TGTGCCAGCAGCAGAGGGAGAAACACTGAAGCTTTCTTT
.	.	TRBJ1-6	TRBV6-5	CASSYSIGGRGSPLHF	TGTGCCAGCAGTTACTCGATCGGGGGTCGAGGTTCACCCCTCCACTTT
.	.	TRBJ1-1	TRBV5-4	CASSSPGSLSNTEAFF	TGTGCCAGCAGCTCCCCGGGTTCTCTATCGAACACTGAAGCTTTCTTT
TRBD2	.	TRBJ2-5	TRBV5-1	CASSLRTSAPGETQYF	TGCGCCAGCAGCTTGAGGACTAGCGCCCCGGGGGAGACCCAGTACTTC
.	once	TRBJ2-2	TRBV6-5	CASSPRVDTGELFF	TGTGCCAGCAGCCCCAGGGTTGACACCGGGGAGCTGTTTTTT
.	few	TRBJ2-1	TRBV7-2	CASSLSGSARREQFF	TGTGCCAGCAGCCTATCCGGTTCCGCTCGGCGGGAGCAGTTCTTC
TRBD1	many	TRBJ1-1	TRBV25-1	CASKEGAQTEAFF	TGTGCCAGCAAGGAGGGGGCGCAAACTGAAGCTTTCTTT
.	few	TRBJ2-7	TRBV19	CASSFIYGEQYF	TGTGCCAGTAGTTTTATTTACGGCGAGCAGTACTTC
TRBD1	.	TRBJ2-3	TRBV6-5	CASKPGQGAGDTQYF	TGTGCCAGCAAACCGGGACAGGGGGCAGGAGATACGCAGTATTTT
TRBD2	.	TRBJ2-5	TRBV7-2	CASSGTSGSWTQYF	TGTGCCAGCAGCGGCACTAGCGGGTCCTGGACCCAGTACTTC
TRBD2	.	TRBJ2-1	TRBV27	CASSITGGSSYNEQFF	TGTGCCAGCAGCATAACCGGGGGGAGCTCCTACAATGAGCAGTTCTTC
.	.	TRBJ1-1	TRBV29-1	CSVDTLFRAFF	TGCAGCGTTGACACCCTTTTTAGAGCTTTCTTT
TRBD1	.	TRBJ2-5	TRBV6-1	CASSEGTGPQYF	TGTGCCAGCAGTGAAGGGACAGGCCCCCAGTACTTC
.	once	TRBJ2-5	TRBV19	CASSTSAGTSQETQYF	TGTGCCAGTAGTACCTCAGCCGGGACAAGCCAAGAGACCCAGTACTTC
TRBD2	.	TRBJ2-7	TRBV20-1	CSASRREGYEQYF	TGCAGTGCTAGTCGGCGGGAGGGCTACGAGCAGTACTTC
.	.	TRBJ2-5	TRBV13	CASQLASQETQYF	TGTGCCTCCCAACTTGCCTCCCAAGAGACCCAGTACTTC
.	.	TRBJ2-3	TRBV29-1	CSVKPGDTDTQYF	TGCAGCGTCAAGCCGGGGGACACAGATACGCAGTATTTT
TRBD1	.	TRBJ1-3	TRBV9	CASSAGQGMGNTIYF	TGTGCCAGCAGCGCCGGACAGGGGATGGGAAACACCATATATTTT
.	.	TRBJ1-2	TRBV18	CASSPPSGFGYTF	TGTGCCAGCTCCCCTCCTTCGGGGTTTGGCTACACCTTC
TRBD1	.	TRBJ2-5	TRBV18	CASSPSGTAKETQYF	TGTGCCAGCTCACCCTCCGGGACAGCCAAAGAGACCCAGTACTTC
.	.	TRBJ2-5	TRBV27	CASSFRRQETQYF	TGTGCCAGCAGTTTCAGGCGCCAAGAGACCCAGTACTTC
TRBD1	.	TRBJ1-1	TRBV4-2	CASSHPDRAGTEAFF	TGTGCCAGCAGCCATCCCGACAGGGCGGGTACTGAAGCTTTCTTT
TRBD2	few	TRBJ2-1	TRBV28	CASTWRGSSSYNEQFF	TGTGCCAGCACGTGGCGGGGGTCGAGCTCCTACAATGAGCAGTTCTTC
TRBD2	.	TRBJ2-5	TRBV5-1	CASSLASGGAPETQYF	TGCGCCAGCAGCTTGGCTAGCGGGGGGGCCCCGGAGACCCAGTACTTC
TRBD2	.	TRBJ2-7	TRBV7-9	CASSSSGDEQYF	TGTGCCAGCAGCTCTAGCGGGGACGAGCAGTACTTC
.	.	TRBJ1-2	TRBV4-3	CASSQEVGINYGYTF	TGCGCCAGCAGCCAAGAGGTCGGGATTAACTATGGCTACACCTTC
.	.	TRBJ2-5	TRBV7-2	CASSLRASKEGTQYF	TGTGCCAGCAGCTTAAGAGCATCAAAGGAGGGGACCCAGTACTTC
.	.	TRBJ1-6	TRBV5-6	CASSPRGGLNSPLHF	TGTGCCAGCAGCCCGAGGGGGGGATTGAATTCACCCCTCCACTTT
.	.	TRBJ1-3	TRBV7-2	CASSSAGPSLFSGNTIYF	TGTGCCAGCAGCTCAGCGGGGCCTTCACTCTTCTCTGGAAACACCATATATTTT
.	.	TRBJ1-2	TRBV20-1	CSAHDLGYTF	TGCAGTGCGCATGACTTGGGCTACACCTTC
.	.	TRBJ2-5	TRBV19	CASSSLASQETQYF	TGTGCCAGTAGCTCCCTAGCGAGCCAAGAGACCCAGTACTTC
.	.	TRBJ1-1	TRBV19	CASSPSGTRNTEAFF	TGTGCCAGTAGTCCAAGTGGGACTAGGAACACTGAAGCTTTCTTT
TRBD2	few	TRBJ2-1	TRBV11-1	CASSSLAGGEFF	TGTGCCAGCAGCTCACTAGCGGGGGGGGAGTTCTTC
TRBD2	few	TRBJ2-6	TRBV4-3	CASSQIAGALSGANVLTF	TGCGCCAGCAGCCAAATAGCGGGGGCCCTCTCTGGGGCCAACGTCCTGACTTTC
.	.	TRBJ1-1	TRBV19	CASSIGGYGVNTEAFF	TGTGCCAGTAGTATCGGAGGGTATGGGGTGAACACTGAAGCTTTCTTT
TRBD1	.	TRBJ1-2	TRBV5-1	CASSLGGGTGSRSDGYTF	TGCGCCAGCAGCTTGGGGGGCGGGACAGGGAGTCGTTCGGATGGCTACACCTTC
TRBD1	.	TRBJ1-2	TRBV6-5	CASSLTQGRGYGYTF	TGTGCCAGCAGTCTCACACAGGGGAGAGGGTATGGCTACACCTTC
.	.	TRBJ2-3	TRBV3-1/TRBV3-2	CASSQIPDNTDTQYF	TGTGCCAGCAGCCAAATTCCCGACAACACAGATACGCAGTATTTT
TRBD2	.	TRBJ2-5	TRBV9	CASSVGGQETQYF	TGTGCCAGCAGCGTGGGGGGGCAAGAGACCCAGTACTTC
TRBD2	.	TRBJ2-7	TRBV28	CASSLFGLVEKQYF	TGTGCCAGCAGTTTGTTCGGACTAGTCGAAAAGCAGTACTTC
TRBD2	.	TRBJ2-7	TRBV7-2	CASSPTPLAGLHEQYF	TGTGCCAGCAGCCCAACGCCACTAGCGGGGCTCCACGAGCAGTACTTC
.	.	TRBJ2-3	TRBV13	CASSPEGRGADTQYF	TGTGCCAGCAGCCCCGAGGGCAGGGGAGCAGATACGCAGTATTTT
.	.	TRBJ2-6	TRBV6-6	CASSPTGPGANVLTF	TGTGCCAGCAGTCCAACAGGACCCGGGGCCAACGTCCTGACTTTC
.	.	TRBJ1-2	TRBV6-2/TRBV6-3	CASSLSGSPFSGYTF	TGTGCCAGCAGTTTATCAGGGTCGCCTTTTAGTGGCTACACCTTC
TRBD1	.	TRBJ1-4	TRBV19	CASRRDRGPNEKLFF	TGTGCCAGTAGACGCGACAGGGGCCCTAATGAAAAACTGTTTTTT
TRBD2	.	TRBJ2-1	TRBV28	CASSTVGGRVENEQFF	TGTGCCAGCAGTACCGTAGGCGGGAGGGTAGAAAATGAGCAGTTCTTC
.	.	TRBJ1-1	TRBV5-4	CASSPQGQNTEAFF	TGTGCCAGCAGCCCACAGGGACAGAACACTGAAGCTTTCTTT